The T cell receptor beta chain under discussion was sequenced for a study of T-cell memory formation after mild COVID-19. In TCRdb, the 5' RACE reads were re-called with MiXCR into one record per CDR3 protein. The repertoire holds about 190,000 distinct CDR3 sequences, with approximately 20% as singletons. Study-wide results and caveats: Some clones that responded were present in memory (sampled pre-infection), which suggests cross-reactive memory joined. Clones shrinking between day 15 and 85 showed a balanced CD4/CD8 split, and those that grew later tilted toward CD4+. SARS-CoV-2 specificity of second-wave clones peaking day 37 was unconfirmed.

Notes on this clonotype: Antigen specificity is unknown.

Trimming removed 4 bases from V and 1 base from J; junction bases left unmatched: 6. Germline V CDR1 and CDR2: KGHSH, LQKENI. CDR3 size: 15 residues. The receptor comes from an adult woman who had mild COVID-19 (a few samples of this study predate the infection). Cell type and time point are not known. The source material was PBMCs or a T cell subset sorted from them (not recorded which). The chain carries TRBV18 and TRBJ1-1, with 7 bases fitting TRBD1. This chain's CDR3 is CASSQQGIGNTEAFF. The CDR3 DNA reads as TGTGCCAGCTCACAACAGGGGATAGGGAACACTGAAGCTTTCTTT.